Shown below are 22 T cell receptor beta chains from a single sample sequenced in a study of OX40 agonist ivuxolimab in advanced cancers. Method: immunoSEQ multiplex PCR; TCRdb's copy keeps in-frame clones and lacks some. The sample holds nearly 70,000 clones, around 83% seen once. Sequencing used CD4+ or CD8+ T cells sorted from blood, obtained in a trial of the OX40 agonist ivuxolimab. The source of these receptors is an adult with an advanced solid tumor such as melanoma, head and neck, liver or kidney cancer.

In this sample, this clone turned up once. The CDR3 loop reads CASRRDTDTQYF. In nucleotides, the CDR3 is TGCGCCAGCCGACGGGACACAGATACGCAGTATTTT. The rearrangement joins TRBV5-1 to TRBJ2-3, with a possible D match to TRBD2 (5 bases). In germline, CDR1 is SGHRS, CDR2 YFSETQ. V lost 7 bases to trimming and J lost 2 bases, with 8 bases between them. The CDR3 totals 12 residues. Filled out from reference TRBV5-1 and TRBJ2-3, the complete variable domain reads KAGVTQTPRYLIKTRGQQVTLSCSPISGHRSVSWYQQTPGQGLQFLFEYFSETQRNKGNFPGRFSGRQFSNSRSEMNVSTLELGDSALYLCASRRDTDTQYFGPGTRLTVL.

The chain recombines TRBV19 with TRBJ2-3; D unclear. The CDR3 extends over 12 amino acids. Trimming stripped 3 bases from V and 4 bases from J, with 5 bases between. Per the germline V gene, CDR1 is LNHDA and CDR2 is SQIVND (reference sequence). CDR3 coding DNA: TGTGCCAGTAGTATCCACTCAGATACGCAGTATTTT. Protein product: CASSIHSDTQYF.

The CDR3 nucleotides are TGTGCCAGTAGCTTACACAGGGCGAGCTCCTACAATGAGCAGTTCTTC. This encodes CASSLHRASSYNEQFF. The V and J genes are TRBV19 and TRBJ2-1, with D possibly matching TRBD1 (6 bases). CDR3 length equals 16 residues. V lost 6 bases, J lost 0 bases, and 15 bases lay in between. CDR1 is LNHDA, CDR2 SQIVND, per germline (reference sequence).

The rearrangement uses TRBV5-5 and TRBJ1-2, with a possible D match to TRBD1 (6 bases). V lost 4 bases to trimming and J lost 0 bases, with 13 bases between them. This CDR3 is built from 15 residues. Looked up from germline, CDR1 is SGHKS and CDR2 is YYEKEE (reference sequence). CDR3 coding DNA: TGTGCCAGCAGCCCCACCGGGACAACTAACTATGGCTACACCTTC. Translation: CASSPTGTTNYGYTF. Combining the CDR3 with reference TRBV5-5 and TRBJ1-2 gives the whole variable domain DAGVTQSPTHLIKTRGQQVTLRCSPISGHKSVSWYQQVLGQGPQFIFQYYEKEERGRGNFPDRFSARQFPNYSSELNVNALLLGDSALYLCASSPTGTTNYGYTFGSGTRLTVV.

CDR3 protein: CAWFRGGYTF. CDR3 nucleotides: TGTGCCTGGTTCCGGGGGGGCTACACCTTC. The rearrangement links TRBV30 to TRBJ1-2, with D maybe TRBD1 (5 bases). CDR1 and CDR2 (germline): GTSNPN, SVGIG (reference sequence). V lost 5 bases, J lost 8 bases, and 9 bases lay in between. The CDR3 has 10 residues.

This clone was found a few times. The chain links TRBV11-2 to TRBJ1-5, with a weak D call TRBD1 (5 bases). This CDR3 has 13 amino acids. CDR1 SGHAT and CDR2 FQNNGV come from the germline V gene. The V end was cut by 3 bases, the J end by 6 bases, with 9 bases between. In nucleotides, the CDR3 is TGTGCCAGCAGCTTGGGGGACCGTCAGCCCCAGCATTTT. It is translated as CASSLGDRQPQHF.

The V gene is TRBV27, the J gene TRBJ2-3; no firm D call. The CDR3 spans 16 residues. Germline V gene lookup returns CDR1 MNHEY and CDR2 SMNVEV (reference sequence). V was shortened by 2 bases and J by 5 bases, with 17 bases between the two germline ends. The CDR3 is CASSLKPRPQGDTQYF. Written as DNA, the CDR3 is TGTGCCAGCAGTTTAAAGCCCCGGCCGCAAGGAGATACGCAGTATTTT.

This clone came up once. V and J are TRBV7-6 and TRBJ2-1; a possible D gene is TRBD2 (5 bases). This CDR3 comprises 15 residues. Trimming stripped 1 base from V and 0 bases from J, with 7 bases between. Germline loops: CDR1 SGHVS, CDR2 FNYEAQ. CDR3 sequence reads: CASSLDEGSYNEQFF. CDR3 DNA: TGTGCCAGCAGCTTAGACGAGGGCTCCTACAATGAGCAGTTCTTC.

About this clone itself: In the same sample, other DNA sequences code for this CDR3. The CDR3 region is CASSVAEGELFF. As DNA, the CDR3 is TGTGCCAGCAGCGTAGCGGAAGGGGAGCTGTTTTTT. The chain is built from TRBV9 and TRBJ2-2; D gene uncertain. V lost 0 bases and J 8 bases, leaving 5 bases between the germline ends. In germline, CDR1 is SGDLS, CDR2 YYNGEE. The CDR3 sequence is 12 residues long.

The chain links TRBV7-9 to TRBJ1-2, with TRBD1 matching over 8 bases. Germline V gives CDR1 SEHNR, CDR2 FQNEAQ (reference sequence). The CDR3 covers 15 residues. The J segment lost 7 bases and the V segment lost 4 bases, leaving 11 bases of the junction unmatched. The CDR3 DNA sequence: TGTGCCAGCAGCTATACGACAGGGGCCGGGGCTGGCTACACCTTC. It yields the protein CASSYTTGAGAGYTF.

CDR3 sequence: CASSLGTGKVGDTQYF. The CDR3, as DNA: TGTGCCAGCAGCTTGGGGACAGGGAAGGTGGGAGATACGCAGTATTTT. The V call is TRBV7-9, the J call TRBJ2-3; TRBD1 aligns across 9 bases. Trimming took 3 bases from V and 5 from J; bases not matched to a gene: 9. CDR3 length: 16 residues. Germline V gene sequence: CDR1 SEHNR, CDR2 FQNEAQ (reference sequence).

With respect to this clone: An end of the junction does not agree with germline; a read error may underlie this. This chain uses TRBV6-5 with TRBJ1-3; 7 positions match TRBD1. From germline, CDR1 is MNHEY and CDR2 SVGAGI. This CDR3 spans 15 amino acids. The CDR3 reads CASSRTGPPGNTIYF. The CDR3 DNA reads TGTGCCAGCAGCCGGACAGGACCCCCTGGGAACACCATATATTTT.

The rearrangement joins TRBV6-5 to TRBJ1-4, with D possibly TRBD1 on 6 matching bases. CDR1 is MNHEY and CDR2 is SVGAGI in the germline V gene. This CDR3 has 15 amino acids. Trimming pared 2 bases from V and 7 bases from J, leaving 14 bases between. The CDR3 loop reads CASSYLPGGGEKLFF. DNA for the CDR3: TGTGCCAGCAGTTACCTACCAGGAGGGGGTGAAAAACTGTTTTTT.

V and J are TRBV7-9 and TRBJ2-6; 8 bases line up with TRBD2. The trim removed 4 bases at V and 4 bases at J, leaving 9 bases unmatched. The CDR3 is 17 amino acids. Germline assignment: CDR1 SEHNR and CDR2 FQNEAQ (reference sequence). CDR3 DNA sequence: TGTGCCAGCAGCTCCCCGGGGGGGGTTTTCGGGGCCAACGTCCTGACTTTC. Protein: CASSSPGGVFGANVLTF.

V is TRBV19 and J is TRBJ1-2; perhaps TRBD1 as D (6 bases). The germline V and J ends were trimmed by 5 bases and 6 bases, with 16 bases remaining between them. The length of the CDR3 is 14 residues. Germline V CDR1 and CDR2: LNHDA, SQIVND (reference sequence). This CDR3 reads CASSQGQGWDGYTF. The DNA for the CDR3 is TGTGCCAGTAGTCAGGGGCAGGGATGGGATGGCTACACCTTC.

The chain has TRBV5-8 and TRBJ2-6; D call uncertain. Deletions cut 2 bases from V and 4 bases from J, with 10 bases between. The germline V gene has CDR1 SGHTS and CDR2 YDEGEE. The CDR3 totals 15 residues. Here the CDR3 DNA reads TGTGCCAGCAGCTTTAGAGGCACCGGGGCCAACGTCCTGACTTTC. It specifies CASSFRGTGANVLTF.

A few counts support this clone. This sequence joins TRBV11-2 and TRBJ2-2, with no clear D. This CDR3 region has 14 residues. Germline V lookup: CDR1 SGHAT, CDR2 FQNNGV. The V and J ends lost 5 bases and 0 bases respectively, with 7 bases between them. The CDR3 nucleotides read TGTGCCAGCAGCGAGGCGGCGAACACCGGGGAGCTGTTTTTT. Protein sequence: CASSEAANTGELFF.

The chain joins TRBV6-5 to TRBJ1-3; possibly TRBD1 for D (5 bases). There are 14 residues in the CDR3. V dropped 4 bases and J dropped 3 bases, with 10 bases sitting between them. CDR1 MNHEY and CDR2 SVGAGI come from the germline V gene. The chain's CDR3 is CASSSLTGGNTIYF. In DNA, the CDR3 is TGTGCCAGCAGTTCCCTAACAGGTGGAAACACCATATATTTT.

In its sample, this clone was seen once. This rearrangement joins TRBV19 to TRBJ1-5, with D tentatively TRBD1 (6 bases). The CDR3 consists of 13 residues. Trimming pared 10 bases from V and 8 bases from J, leaving 18 bases between. Germline CDR1 and CDR2: LNHDA and SQIVND (reference sequence). CDR3 sequence reads: CAIQGGAREPQHF. The CDR3 nucleotides are TGTGCCATCCAAGGGGGGGCTCGCGAGCCCCAGCATTTT.

This rearrangement joins TRBV7-2 to TRBJ2-3, with D unclear. Trimming shortened V by 5 bases and J by 0 bases, and 9 bases separated the two germline ends. Germline values: CDR1 SGHTA, CDR2 FQGNSA. The CDR3 consists of 14 residues. The CDR3 spells CASSPSISTDTQYF. The CDR3, as DNA: TGTGCCAGCAGCCCCTCGATTAGCACAGATACGCAGTATTTT.

This chain links TRBV5-1 with TRBJ1-4; D uncertain. Trimming shortened V by 4 bases and J by 2 bases, and 12 bases separated the two germline ends. Germline values: CDR1 SGHRS, CDR2 YFSETQ. The CDR3 consists of 15 residues. The CDR3 protein is CASSHLGSTNEKLFF. In DNA form, the CDR3 reads TGCGCCAGCAGCCATCTGGGTTCTACTAATGAAAAACTGTTTTTT.

This sequence joins TRBV7-6 and TRBJ1-1, with 9 nucleotides matching TRBD1. With V trimmed by 4 bases and J by 4 bases, 7 bases remained unmatched. The V gene's germline CDR1 is SGHVS and CDR2 FNYEAQ. This CDR3 has 15 amino acids. The CDR3 sequence: CASSSTTGGSTEAFF. In DNA, the CDR3 is TGTGCCAGCAGCTCCACGACAGGGGGGAGCACTGAAGCTTTCTTT.